This T cell receptor (beta chain) was retrieved from a study of cytomegalovirus exposure and HLA in healthy donors. This clone occurred a few times. Amplification used 60 Vbeta primers and 13 Jbeta primers. The repertoire was sequenced with immunoSEQ multiplex PCR; TCRdb's copy has only in-frame clones and lacks some. Among some 100,000 clones listed, roughly 70% were seen once. This CDR3 spans 15 amino acids. CDR1 and CDR2 from the germline V gene are MGHRA and YSYEKL. V was clipped by 5 bases and J by 3 bases, with 16 bases between them. J is TRBJ1-1 and V is TRBV4-1, with D maybe TRBD1 (6 bases). This receptor was obtained from a woman in her 50s in good health and CMV-seropositive. The source material was PBMCs. CDR3 DNA: TGCGCCAGCAGCTCAGCCGGGCAGGGGCACACTGAAGCTTTCTTT. Protein sequence: CASSSAGQGHTEAFF.